A selection of T cell receptor beta chains follows, all from one sample in a study of OX40 agonist ivuxolimab in advanced cancers. The repertoire was sequenced with immunoSEQ multiplex PCR; TCRdb's copy has only in-frame clones and lacks some. The data hold 55,000 to 90,000 clones, with 80% to 90% observed a single time. This specimen consisted of CD4+ or CD8+ T cells sorted from blood, obtained in a trial of the OX40 agonist ivuxolimab. These receptors were collected from an adult with an advanced solid tumor such as melanoma, head and neck, liver or kidney cancer. The CDR3 runs from the conserved cysteine through the conserved F or W. D genes are given only for firm matches. Rows may omit the clone size; those that give it use once, few, many or a size class.

few TRBD2 TRBJ2-2 TRBV7-7 CASSASGGSNTGELFF TGTGCCAGCAGCGCTAGCGGCGGCTCGAACACCGGGGAGCTGTTTTTT
- TRBD2 TRBJ2-2 TRBV14 CASSQPGLATNTGELFF TGTGCCAGCAGCCAACCGGGACTAGCGACCAACACCGGGGAGCTGTTTTTT
- TRBD2 TRBJ2-3 TRBV5-4 CASARGGTTDTQYF TGTGCCAGCGCACGCGGGGGAACAACAGATACGCAGTATTTT
- TRBD1 TRBJ1-4 TRBV7-9 CASSFGQGRGKLFF TGTGCCAGCAGCTTCGGACAGGGCCGGGGAAAACTGTTTTTT
- TRBD1 TRBJ1-4 TRBV5-1 CASSFRGRQGKLFF TGCGCCAGCAGCTTTAGGGGGCGCCAGGGAAAACTGTTTTTT
- TRBD1 TRBJ2-1 TRBV28 CASSFEGQGYNEQFF TGTGCCAGCAGTTTTGAGGGACAGGGATACAATGAGCAGTTCTTC
few TRBD1 TRBJ1-5 TRBV6-1 CASSDRDRGKNQPQHF TGTGCCAGCAGTGACCGGGACAGGGGCAAAAATCAGCCCCAGCATTTT
- - TRBJ1-2 TRBV2 CASSARGWDGYTF TGTGCTAGCAGTGCTAGGGGGTGGGATGGCTACACCTTC
- - TRBJ1-4 TRBV7-2 CASSLVGTKNEKLFF TGTGCCAGCAGCTTAGTTGGGACAAAAAATGAAAAACTGTTTTTT
- TRBD1 TRBJ1-2 TRBV27 CASSLLGRGYNYGYTF TGTGCCAGCAGTTTATTGGGCAGGGGGTACAACTATGGCTACACCTTC
- TRBD1 TRBJ2-2 TRBV27 CDLSGTGPSGELFF TGTGACCTCTCCGGGACAGGGCCTTCCGGGGAGCTGTTTTTT
- - TRBJ2-5 TRBV5-6 CASSLAGQQETQYF TGTGCCAGCAGCTTGGCCGGGCAGCAAGAGACCCAGTACTTC
few - TRBJ1-2 TRBV18 CASSPEANYGYTF TGTGCCAGCTCACCAGAAGCTAACTATGGCTACACCTTC
once - TRBJ2-5 TRBV10-3 CAISRVGTQETQYF TGTGCCATCTCCCGAGTTGGAACTCAAGAGACCCAGTACTTC
- - TRBJ1-2 TRBV29-1 CSVELRPSTGYTF TGCAGCGTTGAATTGCGGCCCAGTACGGGCTACACCTTC
- - TRBJ2-2 TRBV5-4 CADSTRGNTGELFF TGTGCCGATTCGACCAGGGGGAACACCGGGGAGCTGTTTTTT
- - TRBJ2-7 TRBV5-4 CASSADPGRTLYEQYF TGTGCCAGCAGCGCCGACCCGGGACGGACCTTGTACGAGCAGTACTTC
- TRBD2 TRBJ2-5 TRBV13 CASSHWRVAGGQETQYF TGTGCCAGCAGCCACTGGAGGGTAGCGGGGGGGCAGGAGACCCAGTACTTC
- TRBD1 TRBJ1-5 TRBV19 CASSSIGTGVGQPQHF TGTGCCAGTAGTAGTATCGGAACAGGGGTTGGTCAGCCCCAGCATTTT
- TRBD2 TRBJ2-1 TRBV10-3 CAISDRTSGGAEQFF TGTGCCATCAGTGACCGGACTAGCGGGGGGGCTGAGCAGTTCTTC
- - TRBJ1-1 TRBV19 CASSRGYASTEAFF TGTGCCAGTAGTAGGGGCTATGCGAGCACTGAAGCTTTCTTT
- - TRBJ1-5 TRBV4-2 CASSLSRDQPQHF TGTGCCAGCAGCCTAAGTCGGGATCAGCCCCAGCATTTT
once - TRBJ2-6 TRBV6-6 CASSPGAPSGANVLTF TGTGCCAGCAGCCCCGGGGCCCCCTCTGGGGCCAACGTCCTGACTTTC
- - TRBJ2-3 TRBV27 CASISLQTTQYF TGTGCCAGCATTTCGCTCCAGACTACGCAGTATTTT
- - TRBJ2-7 TRBV5-8 CASSRLSTAYEQYF TGTGCCAGCAGCCGGCTAAGTACAGCCTACGAGCAGTACTTC
- TRBD1 TRBJ1-2 TRBV7-6 CASSPDRGGGYTF TGTGCCAGCAGCCCGGACAGGGGGGGTGGCTACACCTTC
few - TRBJ1-6 TRBV5-4 CASRELQGNSPLHF TGTGCCAGCAGAGAGTTACAGGGTAATTCACCCCTCCACTTT
- - TRBJ1-5 TRBV5-1 CASSVGSNQPQHF TGCGCCAGCAGTGTGGGAAGTAATCAGCCCCAGCATTTT
- TRBD2 TRBJ2-7 TRBV7-9 CASSLREGYEQYF TGTGCCAGCAGCTTAAGGGAGGGCTACGAGCAGTACTTC
- - TRBJ1-1 TRBV21-1 CASSPPASGAHNMNTEAFF TGTGCCAGCAGCCCCCCGGCCTCGGGGGCGCACAACATGAACACTGAAGCTTTCTTT
- - TRBJ1-6 TRBV18 CASSPLDPGQNNSPLHF TGTGCCAGCTCACCCCTGGACCCCGGACAGAATAATTCACCCCTCCACTTT
- - TRBJ2-7 TRBV23-1 CASSQSGGRSSYEQYF TGCGCCAGCAGTCAATCAGGCGGTAGGAGCTCCTACGAGCAGTACTTC
- - TRBJ2-3 TRBV30 CAWNEETDTQYF TGTGCCTGGAACGAGGAGACAGATACGCAGTATTTT
- - TRBJ2-7 TRBV6-1 CASRWVRKNEQYF TGTGCCAGCAGGTGGGTTAGAAAAAACGAGCAGTACTTC
- - TRBJ2-5 TRBV27 CASSVWGAGGIRETQYF TGTGCCAGCAGTGTCTGGGGGGCCGGGGGCATAAGAGAGACCCAGTACTTC
- TRBD2 TRBJ2-2 TRBV6-4 CASSPGLAVNTGELFF TGTGCCAGCAGCCCGGGACTAGCGGTAAACACCGGGGAGCTGTTTTTT
- TRBD2 TRBJ2-7 TRBV28 CAVQRGGRSYEQYF TGTGCCGTACAGCGGGGAGGTCGGTCCTACGAGCAGTACTTC
- - TRBJ1-1 TRBV7-6 CASSLVGERGEAFF TGTGCCAGCAGCTTAGTTGGAGAACGTGGTGAAGCTTTCTTT
- - TRBJ1-3 TRBV6-1 CASSWAGSGNTIYF TGTGCCAGCAGTTGGGCAGGGTCTGGAAACACCATATATTTT
- - TRBJ1-1 TRBV7-9 CASSLSGNTEAFF TGTGCCAGCAGCTTATCAGGGAACACTGAAGCTTTCTTT
once TRBD1 TRBJ2-2 TRBV6-5 CASSLRTGAQGELFF TGTGCCAGCAGTCTCCGGACAGGGGCGCAGGGGGAGCTGTTTTTT
- - TRBJ1-2 TRBV5-4 CASSLGRIYYGYTF TGTGCCAGCAGCTTGGGGCGGATCTACTATGGCTACACCTTC
- - TRBJ2-6 TRBV4-2 CASSRDWGGANVLTF TGTGCCAGCAGCAGGGATTGGGGTGGGGCCAACGTCCTGACTTTC
- - TRBJ2-1 TRBV6-1 CASSATRNEQFF TGTGCCAGCAGCGCCACCAGGAATGAGCAGTTCTTC